The 12 T cell receptor beta chains reported below all come from one sample, sequenced in a study of graft-versus-host responses after intestinal transplantation. Method: immunoSEQ multiplex PCR; TCRdb's copy keeps in-frame clones and lacks some. The profile shows around 130,000 clones, roughly nine tenths of them singletons. No cognate antigen is known for these TCRs. Sequencing was performed on unstimulated CD4+ T cells sorted from spleen or lymph node cells, taken before intestinal transplant. These receptor sequences come from a human donor who received an intestinal transplant.

The chain is built from TRBV5-1 and TRBJ1-6; D not resolved. The V end was cut by 0 bases, the J end by 2 bases, with 12 bases between. CDR3 length equals 17 residues. The germline gives CDR1 SGHRS, CDR2 YFSETQ. The DNA of the CDR3 is TGCGCCAGCAGCTTGGAAAAGACTGCCACCTATAATTCACCCCTCCACTTT. Translation: CASSLEKTATYNSPLHF. Full variable domain (outside the CDR3, taken from reference TRBV5-1 and TRBJ1-6): KAGVTQTPRYLIKTRGQQVTLSCSPISGHRSVSWYQQTPGQGLQFLFEYFSETQRNKGNFPGRFSGRQFSNSRSEMNVSTLELGDSALYLCASSLEKTATYNSPLHFGNGTRLTVT.

This clone was detected only once. The V call is TRBV7-9, the J call TRBJ1-2; D uncertain. Germline V gene lookup returns CDR1 SEHNR and CDR2 FQNEAQ (reference sequence). The V end lost 1 base, the J end lost 1 base, and 1 base lay between the germline ends. CDR3 length: 12 residues. DNA of the CDR3: TGTGCCAGCAGCTTAGTTAACTATGGCTACACCTTC. It codes for CASSLVNYGYTF.

Only one count was recorded for this clone. J is TRBJ2-5 and V is TRBV7-6; D not certain. CDR3 length equals 14 residues. Trimming stripped 1 base from V and 4 bases from J, with 10 bases between. Germline V CDR1 and CDR2: SGHVS, FNYEAQ. The CDR3 sequence is CASSLGDKGETQYF. The CDR3 bases are TGTGCCAGCAGCTTAGGGGATAAGGGAGAGACCCAGTACTTC. Drawing the rest from reference TRBV7-6 and TRBJ2-5, the complete variable domain is GAGVSQSPRYKVTKRGQDVALRCDPISGHVSLYWYRQALGQGPEFLTYFNYEAQQDKSGLPNDRFSAERPEGSISTLTIQRTEQRDSAMYRCASSLGDKGETQYFGPGTRLLVL.

The V gene is TRBV5-6, the J gene TRBJ2-5; tentatively, D is TRBD2 (5 bases). The CDR3 contains 15 residues. V lost 4 bases and J 2 bases, leaving 15 bases between the germline ends. The V gene's germline CDR1 is SGHDT and CDR2 YYEEEE. CDR3 in amino acids: CASSLIRGSQETQYF. As DNA, the CDR3 is TGTGCCAGCAGCCTTATTCGGGGTAGTCAAGAGACCCAGTACTTC.

The J gene is TRBJ2-3, the V gene TRBV11-2; 8 bases are shared with TRBD1. Germline V gene lookup returns CDR1 SGHAT and CDR2 FQNNGV. The CDR3 has 14 amino acids. V trimming: 4 bases; J trimming: 4 bases; junction bases outside the gene matches: 4. The CDR3 region has the DNA TGTGCCAGCAGCTCGGACAGGGTATCAGATACGCAGTATTTT. It translates to CASSSDRVSDTQYF.

The chain combines TRBV12-5 with TRBJ1-3, with D hard to call. The CDR3 runs 14 residues. Germline values: CDR1 LGHNT, CDR2 FRNRAP. V gave up 2 bases and J gave up 0 bases, with 5 bases separating them. The CDR3 sequence: CASGLRSSGNTIYF. CDR3 nucleotide sequence: TGTGCTAGTGGTTTGAGGAGCTCTGGAAACACCATATATTTT.

V gene TRBV4-1 combines with J gene TRBJ1-2, with 10 bases that match TRBD1. The CDR3 is made up of 16 amino acids. Looked up from germline, CDR1 is MGHRA and CDR2 is YSYEKL. V dropped 1 base and J dropped 8; count of bases not matched to a gene: 10. This chain's CDR3 is CASSQGDRGPWGGYTF. CDR3 DNA: TGCGCCAGCAGCCAAGGGGACAGGGGCCCCTGGGGGGGCTACACCTTC.

This sequence joins TRBV6-6 and TRBJ2-2; TRBD1 is a possible D gene (6 bases). V was cut by 2 bases and J by 2 bases, with 9 bases left in between. Germline CDR1 is MNHNY and CDR2 is SVGAGI (reference sequence). The CDR3 runs 15 residues. The CDR3: CASSYGQKNTGELFF. In DNA, the CDR3 is TGTGCCAGCAGTTACGGACAGAAAAACACCGGGGAGCTGTTTTTT.

The J gene is TRBJ1-6, the V gene TRBV19, with TRBD1 identical over 7 bases. This CDR3 is built from 16 residues. Germline CDR1 is LNHDA and CDR2 is SQIVND (reference sequence). With 7 bases clipped from V and 7 bases from J, the junction kept 13 bases outside the gene matches. The CDR3 region is CASTRGSGVRNSPLHF. The CDR3, as DNA: TGTGCCAGTACCAGGGGGTCGGGAGTTCGAAATTCACCCCTCCACTTT.

The rearrangement links TRBV5-4 to TRBJ2-1; 14 bases are shared with TRBD2. The germline gives CDR1 SGHNT, CDR2 YYREEE (reference sequence). The CDR3 is 17 residues long. Germline trimming cut 4 bases from V and 6 bases from J; bases unmatched to any gene: 9. The CDR3 loop reads CASSTGLAGGIGNEQFF. CDR3 DNA sequence: TGTGCCAGCAGCACCGGACTAGCGGGGGGTATAGGCAATGAGCAGTTCTTC.

This clone was detected only a few times. At the DNA level, this CDR3 is encoded by other sequences in the same sample as well. The CDR3 bases are TGTGCCAGTAGTATGGGGGGTAATCAGCCCCAGCATTTT. This encodes CASSMGGNQPQHF. This rearrangement joins TRBV19 to TRBJ1-5; the D gene is possibly TRBD1 (5 bases). The CDR3 is 13 amino acids. Germline lookup yields CDR1 LNHDA and CDR2 SQIVND (reference sequence). Trimming pared 3 bases from V and 4 bases from J, leaving 7 bases between.

This chain links TRBV7-9 with TRBJ1-4; D gene ambiguous. From germline, CDR1 is SEHNR and CDR2 FQNEAQ (reference sequence). This CDR3 has 12 amino acids. V dropped 2 bases and J dropped 7 bases, with 5 bases sitting between them. DNA of the CDR3: TGTGCCAGCAGCTTAACGGGTGAAAAACTGTTTTTT. Its translation is CASSLTGEKLFF.